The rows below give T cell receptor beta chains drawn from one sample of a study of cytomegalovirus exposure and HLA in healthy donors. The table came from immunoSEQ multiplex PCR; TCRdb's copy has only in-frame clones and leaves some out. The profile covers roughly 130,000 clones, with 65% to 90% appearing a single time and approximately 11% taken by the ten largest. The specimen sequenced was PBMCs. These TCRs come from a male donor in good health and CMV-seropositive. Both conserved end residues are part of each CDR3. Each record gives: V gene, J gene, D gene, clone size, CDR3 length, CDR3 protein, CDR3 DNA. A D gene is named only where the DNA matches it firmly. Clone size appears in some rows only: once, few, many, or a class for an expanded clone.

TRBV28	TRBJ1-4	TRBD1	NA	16	CASSSRQGQGGEKLFF	TGTGCCAGCAGTTCGCGGCAGGGACAGGGTGGTGAAAAACTGTTTTTT
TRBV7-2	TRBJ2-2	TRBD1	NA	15	CASSFRQGNTGELFF	TGTGCCAGCAGCTTCAGACAGGGAAACACCGGGGAGCTGTTTTTT
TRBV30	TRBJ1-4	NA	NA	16	CAWRSLQGTTNEKLFF	TGTGCCTGGAGATCCCTTCAGGGAACAACTAATGAAAAACTGTTTTTT
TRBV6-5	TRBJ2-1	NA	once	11	CASTKHNEQFF	TGTGCCAGCACTAAACACAATGAGCAGTTCTTC
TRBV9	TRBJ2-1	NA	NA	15	CASSVAEFGHYEQFF	TGTGCCAGCAGCGTAGCTGAGTTTGGACACTATGAGCAGTTCTTC
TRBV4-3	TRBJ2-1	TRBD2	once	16	CASSLTSGRANNEQFF	TGCGCCAGCAGCCTTACTAGCGGGAGGGCCAACAATGAGCAGTTCTTC
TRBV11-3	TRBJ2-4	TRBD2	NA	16	CASSLGGGREQNIQYF	TGTGCCAGCAGCTTAGGGGGAGGGCGGGAGCAAAACATTCAGTACTTC
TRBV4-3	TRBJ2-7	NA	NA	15	CASSRYSLPSYEQYF	TGCGCCAGCAGCCGCTACAGCCTACCCTCCTACGAGCAGTACTTC
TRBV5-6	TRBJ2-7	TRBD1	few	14	CASSLGQGPWEQYF	TGTGCCAGCAGCTTGGGACAGGGGCCCTGGGAGCAGTACTTC
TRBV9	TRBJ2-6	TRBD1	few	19	CASSIHLGGQGFGANVLTF	TGTGCCAGCAGCATTCACCTAGGCGGACAGGGGTTCGGGGCCAACGTCCTGACTTTC
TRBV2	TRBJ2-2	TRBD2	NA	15	CASSQLAGGAGELFF	TGTGCCAGCAGTCAACTAGCGGGAGGCGCCGGGGAGCTGTTTTTT
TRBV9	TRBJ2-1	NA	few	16	CASSELGASSYNEQFF	TGTGCCAGCAGCGAATTAGGGGCCAGCTCCTACAATGAGCAGTTCTTC
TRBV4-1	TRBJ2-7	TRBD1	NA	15	CASSQGPGQGYEQYF	TGCGCCAGCAGCCAGGGGCCGGGACAGGGGTACGAGCAGTACTTC
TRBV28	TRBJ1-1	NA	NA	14	CASSQSGASTEAFF	TGTGCCAGCAGTCAGTCTGGGGCCAGCACTGAAGCTTTCTTT
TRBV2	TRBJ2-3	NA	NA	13	CASIKEMASREYF	TGTGCCAGCATCAAAGAGATGGCGAGTCGGGAGTATTTT
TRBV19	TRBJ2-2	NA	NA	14	CASSRTANTGELFF	TGTGCCAGTAGTAGGACAGCAAACACCGGGGAGCTGTTTTTT
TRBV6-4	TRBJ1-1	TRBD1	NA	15	CASRKDRDRGTEAFF	TGTGCCAGCAGGAAAGACCGGGACAGGGGCACTGAAGCTTTCTTT
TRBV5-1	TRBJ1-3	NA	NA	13	CASSLAGANTIYF	TGCGCCAGCAGCTTGGCGGGTGCTAACACCATATATTTT
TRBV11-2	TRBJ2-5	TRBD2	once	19	CASSLGTPRASGRGETQYF	TGTGCCAGCAGCTTAGGGACCCCGAGGGCTAGCGGGAGGGGGGAGACCCAGTACTTC
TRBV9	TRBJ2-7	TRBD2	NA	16	CASSSRREAASYEQYF	TGTGCCAGCAGCTCAAGACGGGAGGCGGCATCCTACGAGCAGTACTTC
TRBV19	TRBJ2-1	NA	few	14	CASSIWSVYNEQFF	TGTGCCAGTAGTATATGGAGCGTGTACAATGAGCAGTTCTTC
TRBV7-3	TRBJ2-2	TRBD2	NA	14	CASGLAGGTGELFF	TGTGCCAGCGGACTAGCGGGAGGTACCGGGGAGCTGTTTTTT
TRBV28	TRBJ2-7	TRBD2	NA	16	CASSFQVGGKTYEQYF	TGTGCCAGCAGTTTTCAGGTGGGAGGGAAAACCTACGAGCAGTACTTC
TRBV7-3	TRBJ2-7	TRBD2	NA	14	CASSETSGSHEQYF	TGTGCCAGCAGCGAGACTAGCGGGAGCCACGAGCAGTACTTC
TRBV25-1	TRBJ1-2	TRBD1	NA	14	CASSDGDRSGGYTF	TGTGCCAGCAGTGATGGGGACAGGTCTGGCGGCTACACCTTC
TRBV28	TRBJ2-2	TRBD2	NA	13	CASIWGGTGELFF	TGTGCCAGCATCTGGGGGGGCACCGGGGAGCTGTTTTTT
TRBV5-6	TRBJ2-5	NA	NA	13	CASKRWEQETQYF	TGTGCCAGCAAAAGATGGGAGCAAGAGACCCAGTACTTC
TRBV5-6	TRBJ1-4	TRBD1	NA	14	CASSNFGQGEKLFF	TGTGCCAGCAGCAACTTTGGACAGGGCGAAAAACTGTTTTTT
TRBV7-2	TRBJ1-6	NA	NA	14	CASSFGQAISPLHF	TGTGCCAGCAGCTTTGGCCAGGCGATTTCACCCCTCCACTTT
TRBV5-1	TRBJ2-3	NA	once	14	CASSQGQPTDTQYF	TGCGCCAGCAGCCAAGGACAGCCCACAGATACGCAGTATTTT
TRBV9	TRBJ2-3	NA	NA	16	CASSQGPAANTDTQYF	TGTGCCAGCAGCCAAGGCCCAGCGGCCAACACAGATACGCAGTATTTT
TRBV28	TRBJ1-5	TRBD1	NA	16	CASRWTGEGRNQPQHF	TGTGCCAGCAGATGGACAGGGGAGGGGAGGAATCAGCCCCAGCATTTT
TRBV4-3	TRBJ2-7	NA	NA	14	CASSQDRRRYEQYF	TGCGCCAGCAGCCAAGATAGGAGGCGCTACGAGCAGTACTTC
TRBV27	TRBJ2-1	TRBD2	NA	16	CASSFIAGGTYNEQFF	TGTGCCAGCAGTTTCATAGCGGGAGGCACCTACAATGAGCAGTTCTTC
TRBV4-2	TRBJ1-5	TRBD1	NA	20	CASSQDPTGVGLPSNQPQHF	TGTGCCAGCAGCCAAGACCCGACAGGGGTAGGGCTCCCCAGCAATCAGCCCCAGCATTTT
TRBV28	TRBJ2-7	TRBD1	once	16	CASSFLGQGGFYEQYF	TGTGCCAGCAGTTTCCTCGGACAGGGGGGCTTCTACGAGCAGTACTTC
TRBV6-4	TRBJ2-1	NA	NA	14	CASSALAEPNEQFF	TGTGCCAGCAGTGCACTGGCGGAGCCCAATGAGCAGTTCTTC
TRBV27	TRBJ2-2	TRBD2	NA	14	CASSRTSFAGELFF	TGTGCCAGCAGCAGGACTAGTTTCGCCGGGGAGCTGTTTTTT
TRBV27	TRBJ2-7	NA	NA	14	CASSFSKGSYEQYF	TGTGCCAGCAGTTTCTCGAAGGGGTCGTACGAGCAGTACTTC
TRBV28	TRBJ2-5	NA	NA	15	CASSLNTGVKETQYF	TGTGCCAGCAGTTTAAACACGGGAGTCAAAGAGACCCAGTACTTC
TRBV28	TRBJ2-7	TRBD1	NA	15	CASSSLRDSTYEQYF	TGTGCCAGCAGTTCCCTCCGGGACAGCACCTACGAGCAGTACTTC
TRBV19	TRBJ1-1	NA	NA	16	CASSIDSTGTNTEAFF	TGTGCCAGTAGTATAGATAGTACAGGGACGAACACTGAAGCTTTCTTT
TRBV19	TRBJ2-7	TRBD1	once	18	CASSIAMPGTGGLAEQYF	TGTGCCAGTAGTATAGCAATGCCCGGGACAGGGGGCCTGGCAGAGCAGTACTTC
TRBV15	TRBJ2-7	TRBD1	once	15	CATSSVWDRDYEQYF	TGTGCCACCAGCAGTGTATGGGACAGGGACTACGAGCAGTACTTC
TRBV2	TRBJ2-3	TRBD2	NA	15	CASSESWREVDTQYF	TGTGCCAGCAGTGAAAGTTGGCGGGAGGTAGATACGCAGTATTTT
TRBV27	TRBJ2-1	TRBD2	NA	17	CASSPHGGGSSYNEQFF	TGTGCCAGCAGTCCCCATGGGGGGGGAAGCTCCTACAATGAGCAGTTCTTC
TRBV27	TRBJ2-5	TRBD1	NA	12	CASGEDRNGQYF	TGTGCCAGCGGAGAGGACAGGAATGGACAGTACTTC
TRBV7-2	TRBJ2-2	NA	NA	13	CASTRGLAGELFF	TGTGCCAGCACCCGGGGGTTGGCCGGGGAGCTGTTTTTT
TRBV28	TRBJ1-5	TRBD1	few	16	CASSFPGTGGNQPQHF	TGTGCCAGCAGTTTCCCCGGGACAGGAGGCAATCAGCCCCAGCATTTT
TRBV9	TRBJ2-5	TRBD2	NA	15	CASSGLTSGQETQYF	TGTGCCAGCAGCGGGTTGACTAGCGGCCAAGAGACCCAGTACTTC
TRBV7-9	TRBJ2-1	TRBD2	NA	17	CSSSLRPSGRAKNEQFF	TGTTCCAGCAGCTTACGGCCCAGCGGGAGGGCCAAAAATGAGCAGTTCTTC
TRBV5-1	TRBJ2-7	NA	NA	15	CASSSPDRDYREQYF	TGCGCCAGCAGCTCCCCGGACAGGGACTATCGCGAGCAGTACTTC